These 8 T cell receptor beta chains were sequenced from one sample in a study of blood T cell repertoires in COVID-19. Produced via immunoSEQ multiplex PCR; TCRdb's table is partial and in-frame only. The profile shows 60,000 to 90,000 clones, 90% of them singletons. The specimen was peripheral blood. These receptors were obtained from a woman at least 80 years old with acute or convalescent COVID-19.

The chain combines TRBV27 with TRBJ1-1, with TRBD1 identical over 8 bases. The CDR3 consists of 17 residues. Trimming took 0 bases from V and 1 from J; bases not matched to a gene: 7. Germline values: CDR1 MNHEY, CDR2 SMNVEV (reference sequence). The CDR3 DNA reads TGTGCCAGCAGTTTATCTAGCCGGGACAGGCGGAACACTGAAGCTTTCTTT. Its translation: CASSLSSRDRRNTEAFF.

The genes are TRBV10-1 and TRBJ2-3; D is unresolved. Germline values: CDR1 WNHNN, CDR2 SYGVQD (reference sequence). V was trimmed by 0 bases and J by 1 base, leaving 8 bases between them. This CDR3 is 15 amino acids long. CDR3 DNA sequence: TGCGCCAGCAGTGAGTCGGTCGCGGGCACAGATACGCAGTATTTT. It is translated as CASSESVAGTDTQYF.

The rearrangement joins TRBV7-2 to TRBJ2-3, with 8 bases lining up with TRBD1. CDR3 length: 16 amino acids. CDR1 SGHTA and CDR2 FQGNSA come from the germline V gene. V dropped 4 bases and J dropped 2; count of bases not matched to a gene: 8. CDR3 coding DNA: TGTGCCAGCAGCTCGAGACGACAGGGGAACACAGATACGCAGTATTTT. This sequence encodes CASSSRRQGNTDTQYF.

This chain uses TRBV5-5 with TRBJ2-1; D gene unclear. Germline V gives CDR1 SGHKS, CDR2 YYEKEE (reference sequence). The CDR3 loop spans 13 amino acids. Trimming removed 0 bases at V and 9 bases at J, with 10 bases between. In DNA, the CDR3 is TGTGCCAGCAGCTTGGTCCCTTCCGGTGAGCAGTTCTTC. This translates into CASSLVPSGEQFF. Using reference TRBV5-5 and TRBJ2-1 for the parts outside the CDR3, the full variable domain is DAGVTQSPTHLIKTRGQQVTLRCSPISGHKSVSWYQQVLGQGPQFIFQYYEKEERGRGNFPDRFSARQFPNYSSELNVNALLLGDSALYLCASSLVPSGEQFFGPGTRLTVL.

This rearrangement joins TRBV5-8 to TRBJ2-6; 9 nucleotides match TRBD1. The junction had 8 bases not matched to a gene; V was cut back by 4 bases and J by 0 bases. Germline CDR1 and CDR2: SGHTS and YDEGEE. The CDR3 sequence is 18 residues long. CDR3 residues: CASSGAGTGISGANVLTF. CDR3 nucleotide sequence: TGTGCCAGCAGCGGCGCCGGGACAGGGATCTCTGGGGCCAACGTCCTGACTTTC.

The chain joins TRBV23-1 to TRBJ2-2; 7 nucleotides align to TRBD2. TRBV23-1 is designated an ORF whose function remains uncertain. The CDR3 is 17 residues long. The trim removed 5 bases at V and 6 bases at J, leaving 15 bases unmatched. The CDR3 protein is CASSNLRRRESPGELFF. CDR3 sequence (DNA): TGCGCCAGCAGTAACCTGAGACGGCGGGAGAGTCCCGGGGAGCTGTTTTTT.

This clone came up a few times. V and J are TRBV5-1 and TRBJ2-7; 8 bases align to TRBD2. The V segment lost 1 base and the J segment 6 bases; nucleotides outside the gene matches: 6. Per the germline V gene, CDR1 is SGHRS and CDR2 is YFSETQ. The CDR3 has 14 residues. The CDR3 DNA sequence: TGCGCCAGCAGCTTGTCCGGGAGGGAAAGCGAGCAGTACTTC. It translates to CASSLSGRESEQYF.

This chain links TRBV28 with TRBJ1-1, with 11 bases lining up with TRBD1. CDR1 is MDHEN, CDR2 SYDVKM, per germline. The length of the CDR3 is 16 residues. V lost 6 bases to trimming and J lost 5 bases; unmatched junction nucleotides: 11. CDR3 sequence reads: CASSIRTGGLWTEAFF. CDR3 in DNA: TGTGCCAGCAGCATTCGGACAGGGGGCTTGTGGACTGAAGCTTTCTTT. Full variable domain (rest looked up from reference TRBV28 and TRBJ1-1): DVKVTQSSRYLVKRTGEKVFLECVQDMDHENMFWYRQDPGLGLRLIYFSYDVKMKEKGDIPEGYSVSREKKERFSLILESASTNQTSMYLCASSIRTGGLWTEAFFGQGTRLTVV.